The 17 T cell receptor beta chains below were found in one sample sequenced in a study of shared clonotypes between healthy human individuals. Measured with immunoSEQ multiplex PCR; TCRdb has only the in-frame clones, and not every one. The sample contains about a million clones, roughly 80% of which appear only once. Sequencing was performed on memory CD4+ T cells from PBMCs. As for subset: CD45RA-negative fraction. The receptors derive from a man aged 18 to 29 in good health. Some clones in this sample may be carry-over from other donors' samples.

The chain is built from TRBV5-1 and TRBJ2-3, with TRBD2 matching over 7 bases. The germline gives CDR1 SGHRS, CDR2 YFSETQ. This CDR3 contains 16 residues. V lost 4 bases to trimming and J lost 2 bases; unmatched junction nucleotides: 10. CDR3 region: CASSLGFSGDTDTQYF. Written as DNA, the CDR3 is TGCGCCAGCAGCCTGGGGTTCAGCGGGGACACAGATACGCAGTATTTT. The whole variable domain, filled in from reference TRBV5-1 and TRBJ2-3, reads KAGVTQTPRYLIKTRGQQVTLSCSPISGHRSVSWYQQTPGQGLQFLFEYFSETQRNKGNFPGRFSGRQFSNSRSEMNVSTLELGDSALYLCASSLGFSGDTDTQYFGPGTRLTVL.

Details on this clone: In the same sample, other DNA sequences code for this CDR3. This rearrangement joins TRBV2 to TRBJ2-7, with 8 bases fitting TRBD1. CDR3 length: 14 amino acids. Germline CDR1 is SNHLY and CDR2 is FYNNEI. Trimming removed 6 bases from V and 0 bases from J; junction bases left unmatched: 4. The CDR3 is CASRSTGGSYEQYF. CDR3 sequence (DNA): TGTGCCAGCAGAAGCACAGGGGGCTCCTACGAGCAGTACTTC.

This chain uses TRBV6-1 with TRBJ2-2; no definite D call. CDR1 is MNHNS and CDR2 is SASEGT in the germline V gene. V dropped 2 bases and J dropped 4 bases, with 8 bases sitting between them. The CDR3 runs 14 residues. The CDR3 protein is CASSEIPSTGELFF. Written as DNA, the CDR3 is TGTGCCAGCAGTGAAATCCCAAGCACCGGGGAGCTGTTTTTT.

The chain is built from TRBV29-1 and TRBJ2-7; TRBD1 is a possible D gene (6 bases). V was trimmed by 3 bases and J by 2 bases, leaving 14 bases between them. CDR3 size: 14 residues. CDR1 and CDR2 from the germline V gene are SQVTM and ANQGSEA. The CDR3, as DNA: TGCAGCGTTGATGGTTACCAGGGGACCTACGAGCAGTACTTC. This codes for CSVDGYQGTYEQYF.

This chain joins TRBV27 and TRBJ2-7; D gene ambiguous. This CDR3 is 11 amino acids long. Germline CDR1 and CDR2: MNHEY and SMNVEV (reference sequence). Trimming removed 5 bases at V and 3 bases at J, with 5 bases between. The CDR3 loop is CASSRLYEQYF. The CDR3 region has the DNA TGTGCCAGCAGTCGCCTCTACGAGCAGTACTTC.

The chain uses TRBV2 and TRBJ2-7; D is undetermined. CDR1 is SNHLY and CDR2 is FYNNEI in the germline V gene. The CDR3 contains 12 residues. V dropped 3 bases and J dropped 7 bases, with 10 bases sitting between them. The CDR3 sequence is CASSDRNGEQYF. In nucleotides, the CDR3 is TGTGCCAGCAGTGACAGGAACGGGGAGCAGTACTTC.

V usage is TRBV11-2 and J usage is TRBJ1-1; 10 bases are shared with TRBD1. The CDR3 sequence is 16 residues long. The J segment lost 2 bases and the V segment lost 6 bases, leaving 9 bases of the junction unmatched. Per germline, CDR1 SGHAT and CDR2 FQNNGV. The CDR3, as DNA: TGTGCCAGCAGACCTCGGGACAGGGGTCTTAACACTGAAGCTTTCTTT. It specifies CASRPRDRGLNTEAFF. Combining the CDR3 with reference TRBV11-2 and TRBJ1-1 gives the whole variable domain EAGVAQSPRYKIIEKRQSVAFWCNPISGHATLYWYQQILGQGPKLLIQFQNNGVVDDSQLPKDRFSAERLKGVDSTLKIQPAKLEDSAVYLCASRPRDRGLNTEAFFGQGTRLTVV.

This sequence joins TRBV15 and TRBJ2-5, with D perhaps given as TRBD1 or TRBD2 (5 bases each). Trimming shortened V by 8 bases and J by 3 bases, and 7 bases separated the two germline ends. The CDR3 totals 11 residues. The germline V gene has CDR1 LNHNV and CDR2 YYDKDF (reference sequence). The CDR3 bases are TGTGCCACCGGGGACGAAGAGACCCAGTACTTC. Protein sequence: CATGDEETQYF. Filled out from reference TRBV15 and TRBJ2-5, the complete variable domain reads DAMVIQNPRYQVTQFGKPVTLSCSQTLNHNVMYWYQQKSSQAPKLLFHYYDKDFNNEADTPDNFQSRRPNTSFCFLDIRSPGLGDTAMYLCATGDEETQYFGPGTRLLVL.

V is TRBV5-1 and J is TRBJ2-4; TRBD2 aligns across 9 bases. With V trimmed by 0 bases and J by 8 bases, 9 bases remained unmatched. The CDR3 consists of 16 residues. Germline V CDR1 and CDR2: SGHRS, YFSETQ. CDR3 protein: CASSLASGRLGDIQYF. DNA of the CDR3: TGCGCCAGCAGCTTGGCCAGCGGGAGGTTAGGAGACATTCAGTACTTC.

The CDR3 protein is CASSLHLSGANVLTF. The CDR3 coding sequence is TGTGCCAGCAGCTTACACCTCTCTGGGGCCAACGTCCTGACTTTC. V and J are TRBV7-9 and TRBJ2-6; D is uncertain. CDR1 and CDR2 (germline): SEHNR, FQNEAQ (reference sequence). Trimming shortened V by 2 bases and J by 0 bases, and 5 bases separated the two germline ends. The CDR3 extends over 15 amino acids. Complete variable domain (other parts from reference TRBV7-9 and TRBJ2-6): DTGVSQNPRHKITKRGQNVTFRCDPISEHNRLYWYRQTLGQGPEFLTYFQNEAQLEKSRLLSDRFSAERPKGSFSTLEIQRTEQGDSAMYLCASSLHLSGANVLTFGAGSRLTVL.

The gene calls are TRBV15 and TRBJ2-1; 7 positions match TRBD1. This CDR3 region has 18 residues. Germline loops: CDR1 LNHNV, CDR2 YYDKDF (reference sequence). The junction had 14 bases not matched to a gene; V was cut back by 0 bases and J by 6 bases. CDR3 sequence reads: CATSRERTRQGRGNEQFF. The CDR3 DNA reads TGTGCCACCAGCAGAGAACGAACAAGACAGGGTCGGGGCAATGAGCAGTTCTTC. The whole variable domain, filled in from reference TRBV15 and TRBJ2-1, reads DAMVIQNPRYQVTQFGKPVTLSCSQTLNHNVMYWYQQKSSQAPKLLFHYYDKDFNNEADTPDNFQSRRPNTSFCFLDIRSPGLGDTAMYLCATSRERTRQGRGNEQFFGPGTRLTVL.

The genes are TRBV18 and TRBJ2-2, with 10 positions matching TRBD1. The J segment lost 4 bases and the V segment lost 6 bases, leaving 8 bases of the junction unmatched. CDR3 length equals 16 residues. CDR1 KGHSH and CDR2 LQKENI come from the germline V gene. The CDR3 nucleotides read TGTGCCAGCTCGCGACAGGGGGCGAGGTCCACCGGGGAGCTGTTTTTT. This codes for CASSRQGARSTGELFF.

The chain uses TRBV6-5 and TRBJ2-7, with D possibly being TRBD1 or TRBD2 (5 bases each). The CDR3 length is 14 residues. Germline V gives CDR1 MNHEY, CDR2 SVGAGI. The V end lost 5 bases, the J end lost 4 bases, and 15 bases lay between the germline ends. DNA for the CDR3: TGTGCCAGCAGTGTCCGGGACGACCTATACGAGCAGTACTTC. Its protein is CASSVRDDLYEQYF.

The chain recombines TRBV5-6 with TRBJ1-2, with TRBD1 as a possible D gene (5 bases). The germline CDR1 and CDR2 sequences are SGHDT and YYEEEE. This CDR3 comprises 15 residues. V shed 1 base and J shed 6 bases, with 16 bases lying between them. CDR3 sequence: CASSLFGGDPHGYTF. The DNA for the CDR3 is TGTGCCAGCAGCTTGTTCGGAGGGGATCCGCATGGCTACACCTTC.

This chain links TRBV27 with TRBJ1-5; no clear D gene. Per germline, CDR1 MNHEY and CDR2 SMNVEV (reference sequence). The CDR3 length is 16 residues. Trimming pared 1 base from V and 3 bases from J, leaving 13 bases between. For the CDR3, the DNA is TGTGCCAGCAGTTTATATGGGATGCAGCCCAATCAGCCCCAGCATTTT. Protein product: CASSLYGMQPNQPQHF.

This clone was counted once. Other DNA sequences in this specimen translate into the identical CDR3. The chain combines TRBV5-8 with TRBJ1-1, with unresolved D. Germline lookup yields CDR1 SGHTS and CDR2 YDEGEE. Trimming removed 5 bases at V and 5 bases at J, with 7 bases between. This CDR3 is built from 11 residues. The CDR3, as DNA: TGTGCCAGCAGACGCAGGACTGAAGCTTTCTTT. It is translated as CASRRRTEAFF.

The chain joins TRBV30 to TRBJ1-2; D gene uncertain. The V end was cut by 1 base, the J end by 4 bases, with 10 bases between. The CDR3 runs to 13 residues. Germline-derived CDR1 and CDR2 are GTSNPN and SVGIG (reference sequence). Here the CDR3 DNA reads TGTGCCTGGAGTGAAGGGTCTTCCTATGGCTACACCTTC. This codes for CAWSEGSSYGYTF.